This T cell receptor (beta chain) was captured by sequencing in a study of blood T cell repertoires in COVID-19. The repertoire was sequenced with immunoSEQ multiplex PCR; TCRdb's copy has only in-frame clones and lacks some. The table includes about 210,000 clones, over 75% detected once. Germline CDR1 is SGHAT and CDR2 is FQNNGV. CDR3 length: 17 amino acids. V lost 4 bases, J lost 4 bases, and 11 bases stayed unmatched. This sequence originates from a woman in her thirties or forties with acute or convalescent COVID-19. V usage is TRBV11-2 and J usage is TRBJ2-2, with TRBD1 matching 8 bases. The sample was peripheral blood. DNA for the CDR3: TGTGCCAGCAGCTGGCCCGGACAGGGATCGGGCACCGGGGAGCTGTTTTTT. It codes for CASSWPGQGSGTGELFF.